What follows describes a single T cell receptor (beta chain). Antigen specificity is unknown. Unmatched junction bases numbered 4, after V lost 3 bases and J lost 2 bases. Germline CDR1 MDHEN, CDR2 SYDVKM. The CDR3 extends over 15 amino acids. The split of CD4+ cells yielded CD45RA+ naive and CD45RA-negative memory subsets. The data were produced by immunoSEQ multiplex PCR, yet TCRdb's version contains in-frame clones alone and is incomplete. The data hold 190,000 or so clones, with 60% to 75% observed a single time. The sample belongs to a study of shared clonotypes between healthy human individuals. Study-wide results and limits: It was observed that about 5% of naive CD4 clonotypes were shared across a few donors. Rarefaction indicated that sorted-subset sequencing remained incomplete although depth was large. Compared with clonotypes that all four donors shared, non-shared clonotypes had lower generation probabilities.

The chain joins TRBV28 to TRBJ2-1; 7 nucleotides match TRBD2. The sequence came from a man aged 30 to 39 in good health. The sample was memory CD4+ T cells sorted from blood. Subset: CD45RA-negative fraction. CDR3 residues: CASSFAGAPYNEQFF. In nucleotides, the CDR3 is TGTGCCAGCAGTTTCGCGGGAGCGCCCTACAATGAGCAGTTCTTC.